This note documents a single T cell receptor beta chain sequence. V was pared by 5 bases and J by 0 bases, with 9 bases of the junction left unmatched. The V gene's germline CDR1 is SGHVS and CDR2 FNYEAQ. This CDR3 has 17 residues. These data are taken from a study of patients and donors after allogeneic stem cell transplantation. TCRdb ran MiXCR on the RT-PCR reads and lists one entry per CDR3 protein. The table has approximately 170,000 distinct CDR3 sequences, 24% seen once. This TCR derives from a human donor who was either an allogeneic HSCT recipient or a stem cell or donor lymphocyte infusion donor (not recorded which). It is not recorded whose cells these are; they may come from a transplant donor. The chain uses TRBV7-6 and TRBJ1-4; 7 bases map to TRBD1. Sequencing was done on a sample of blood, either unsorted or a sorted T cell fraction (not recorded which). CDR3 in amino acids: CASSLGTEYATNEKLFF. The CDR3 DNA follows: TGTGCCAGCAGCCTCGGGACAGAATATGCAACTAATGAAAAACTGTTTTTT. Supplemented by reference TRBV7-6 and TRBJ1-4, the full variable domain reads GAGVSQSPRYKVTKRGQDVALRCDPISGHVSLYWYRQALGQGPEFLTYFNYEAQQDKSGLPNDRFSAERPEGSISTLTIQRTEQRDSAMYRCASSLGTEYATNEKLFFGSGTQLSVL.